These T cell receptor beta chains were read from a single sample in a study of T cells in Graves' hyperthyroidism and ophthalmopathy. From the multiplex PCR reads, TCRdb called clonotypes with MiXCR, one entry per CDR3 protein. This sample has roughly 550,000 distinct CDR3 sequences, with 15% to 20% found just once. Input material: blood. These receptors originate from a woman aged 25 to 39 with Graves' ophthalmopathy. Both conserved end residues are part of each CDR3. The D gene is left open where the match is weak. Expanded clones get a size class; other rows say once, few or many, or leave the size out.

V gene	J gene	clone size	D gene	CDR3 protein
TRBV7-2	TRBJ1-6	few	TRBD1	CASSLPGGFSPLHF
TRBV20-1	TRBJ1-2	many	TRBD1	CSAWRTGSGYTF
TRBV20-1	TRBJ2-7	-	TRBD1	CSAKEGTESTYEQYF
TRBV7-2	TRBJ2-7	few	-	CASSLGTTKMPSYEQYF
TRBV27	TRBJ1-4	many	-	CASSSGGQPNEKLFF
TRBV6-2/TRBV6-3	TRBJ2-1	-	TRBD2	CASSTLKRDPNEQFF
TRBV7-2	TRBJ1-5	many	-	CASSLGFGSRVGQPQHF
TRBV7-8	TRBJ1-5	few	TRBD1	CASSRRQGDRNQPQHF
TRBV5-1	TRBJ1-2	many	-	CASSQQGRGYTF
TRBV4-3	TRBJ2-3	few	TRBD2	CASSQELGLAGGGTDTQYF
TRBV28	TRBJ2-3	many	-	CASRPGVSDTQYF
TRBV7-2	TRBJ2-3	-	TRBD1	CASSSIHTGERATDTQYF
TRBV28	TRBJ2-7	many	TRBD1	CASSPPTGVMPYEQYF
TRBV27	TRBJ1-2	few	TRBD1	CASSAGGKGYTF
TRBV30	TRBJ2-7	many	-	CAWKGQSYEQYF
TRBV12-3/TRBV12-4	TRBJ2-1	few	TRBD2	CASRGGTSVGNEQFF
TRBV5-1	TRBJ2-1	many	-	CASSLEVGTNEQFF
TRBV11-2	TRBJ2-1	many	-	CASSLDQGEQFF
TRBV2	TRBJ2-2	many	TRBD1	CASSPGQSPELFF
TRBV29-1	TRBJ2-7	few	TRBD1	CSARTGIEYEQYF
TRBV20-1	TRBJ2-3	many	TRBD2	CSAPRGGGDTDTQYF
TRBV5-1	TRBJ2-7	many	TRBD2	CASSLAGGGHEQYF
TRBV12-3/TRBV12-4	TRBJ2-4	-	-	CASSLGLGGGVIQYF
TRBV3-1	TRBJ2-3	-	TRBD2	CASSQGSRTASGNSTDTQYF
TRBV6-1	TRBJ2-7	many	TRBD1	CASSEQGAGEQYF
TRBV28	TRBJ1-4	many	TRBD1	CASEQGTGVVELFF
TRBV5-4	TRBJ2-7	-	TRBD2	CASRIAGGPYEQYF
TRBV5-4	TRBJ1-2	few	-	CASSLVGVYGYTF
TRBV28	TRBJ2-7	many	TRBD1	CASSSGGTGGIYEQYF
TRBV6-1	TRBJ2-7	many	-	CASSYPGAYEQYF
TRBV7-8	TRBJ2-5	many	TRBD1	CASSTRQGGLFQETQYF
TRBV6-2/TRBV6-3	TRBJ1-1	many	-	CASSGAGNTEAFF
TRBV4-2	TRBJ2-7	few	TRBD2	CASSRSLAGGTYEQYF
TRBV19	TRBJ1-5	-	-	CASRSTGNSNQPQHF
TRBV4-3	-	-	-	CASSQGTRVPYEQFF
TRBV30	TRBJ1-5	many	TRBD1	CAWCPGQGDQPQHF
TRBV7-9	TRBJ2-1	few	TRBD2	CASSHGTSGSSYNEQFF
TRBV30	TRBJ1-6	-	TRBD1	CAWMTGGNSPLHF
TRBV20-1	TRBJ2-1	-	-	CSASSIVSNEQFF
TRBV5-8	TRBJ1-1	few	-	CASSWPRKLNTEAFF
TRBV7-2	TRBJ1-1	many	-	CASSLEGGPNTEAFF
TRBV13	TRBJ1-4	-	-	CASSRGIANEKLFF
TRBV7-9	TRBJ2-1	few	-	CASSLANRDNEQFF
TRBV20-1	TRBJ2-1	-	TRBD1	CSAYYRGSSSYNEQFF
TRBV20-1	TRBJ2-1	-	TRBD2	CSARGWGGSPPFF
TRBV6-1	TRBJ1-1	-	-	CASRHRASNTEAFF
TRBV6-6	TRBJ2-7	many	-	CASSYQGLSYEQYF
TRBV6-2/TRBV6-3	TRBJ2-7	many	-	CASSYSPGGEQYF
TRBV29-1	TRBJ1-5	-	-	CSIRRGDNQPQHF
TRBV20-1	TRBJ2-7	-	TRBD2	CSAGGLAGPGSYEQYF
TRBV9	TRBJ1-1	-	-	CASSVGDVRNTEAFF
TRBV4-2	TRBJ2-3	-	-	CASSLGLNSDTQYF
TRBV28	TRBJ1-1	many	-	CASSLVWGNTEAFF
TRBV12-3/TRBV12-4	TRBJ2-5	once	TRBD2	CASSLRSGGEETQYF
TRBV20-1	TRBJ2-1	-	-	CSARDRERVYNEQFF
TRBV7-9	TRBJ2-3	many	-	CASGQGSRTDTQYF
TRBV28	TRBJ2-2	-	-	CASSSTGVYPTGELFF
TRBV30	TRBJ1-2	many	TRBD1	CAWTPRQGSRYTF
TRBV7-2	TRBJ2-3	many	-	CASSLAVGGGLGAADTQYF
TRBV5-1	TRBJ2-7	many	-	CASSFPLTGEQYF